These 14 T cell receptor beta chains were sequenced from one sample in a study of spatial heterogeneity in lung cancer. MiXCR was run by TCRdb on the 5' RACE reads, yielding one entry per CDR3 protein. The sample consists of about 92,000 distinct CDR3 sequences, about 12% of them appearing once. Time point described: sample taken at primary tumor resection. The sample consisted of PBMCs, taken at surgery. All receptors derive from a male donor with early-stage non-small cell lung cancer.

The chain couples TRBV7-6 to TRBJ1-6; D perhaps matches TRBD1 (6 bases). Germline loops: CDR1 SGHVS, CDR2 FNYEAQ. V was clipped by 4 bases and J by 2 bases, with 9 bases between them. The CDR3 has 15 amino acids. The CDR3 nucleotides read TGTGCCAGCAGCTCTGACAGGCCCTATAATTCACCCCTCCACTTT. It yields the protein CASSSDRPYNSPLHF.

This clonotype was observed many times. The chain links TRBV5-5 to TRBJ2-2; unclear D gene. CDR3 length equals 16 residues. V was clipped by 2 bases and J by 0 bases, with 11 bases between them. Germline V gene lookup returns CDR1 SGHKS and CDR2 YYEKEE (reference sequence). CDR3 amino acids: CASSLVSLANTGELFF. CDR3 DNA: TGTGCCAGCAGCTTAGTTTCGCTGGCGAACACCGGGGAGCTGTTTTTT.

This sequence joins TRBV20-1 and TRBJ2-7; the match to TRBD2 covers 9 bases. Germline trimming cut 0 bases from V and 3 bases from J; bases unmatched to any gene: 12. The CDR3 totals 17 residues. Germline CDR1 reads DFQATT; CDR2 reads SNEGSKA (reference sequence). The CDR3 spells CSARDLASGNLLYEQYF. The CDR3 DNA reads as TGCAGTGCTAGAGATTTGGCTAGCGGGAATCTCCTCTACGAGCAGTACTTC.

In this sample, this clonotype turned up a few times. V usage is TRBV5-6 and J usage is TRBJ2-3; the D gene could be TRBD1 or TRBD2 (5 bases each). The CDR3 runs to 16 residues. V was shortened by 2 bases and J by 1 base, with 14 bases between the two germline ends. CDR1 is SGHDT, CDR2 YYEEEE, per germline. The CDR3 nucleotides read TGTGCCAGCAGCTTCGAATACCGGGACGGCACAGATACGCAGTATTTT. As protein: CASSFEYRDGTDTQYF.

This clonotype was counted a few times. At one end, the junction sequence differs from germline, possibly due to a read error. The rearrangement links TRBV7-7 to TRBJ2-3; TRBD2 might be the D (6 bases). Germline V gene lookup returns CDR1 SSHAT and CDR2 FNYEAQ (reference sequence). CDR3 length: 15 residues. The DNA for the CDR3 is TGTGCTAGCAGACGACCCGGACTAATCACAGATACGCAGTATTTT. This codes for CASRRPGLITDTQYF.

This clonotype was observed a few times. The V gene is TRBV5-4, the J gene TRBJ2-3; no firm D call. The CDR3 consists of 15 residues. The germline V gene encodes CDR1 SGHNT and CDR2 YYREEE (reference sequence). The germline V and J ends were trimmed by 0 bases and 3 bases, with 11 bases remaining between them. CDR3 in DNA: TGTGCCAGCAGCTTGGGAGTCTCTCGGACAGATACGCAGTATTTT. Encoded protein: CASSLGVSRTDTQYF.

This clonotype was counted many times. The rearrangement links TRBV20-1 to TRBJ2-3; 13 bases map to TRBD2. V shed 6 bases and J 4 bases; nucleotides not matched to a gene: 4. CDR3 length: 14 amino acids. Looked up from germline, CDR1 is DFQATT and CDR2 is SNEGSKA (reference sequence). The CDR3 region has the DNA TGCAGTGCAACTAGCGGGGGGGCCTCAGATACGCAGTATTTT. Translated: CSATSGGASDTQYF.

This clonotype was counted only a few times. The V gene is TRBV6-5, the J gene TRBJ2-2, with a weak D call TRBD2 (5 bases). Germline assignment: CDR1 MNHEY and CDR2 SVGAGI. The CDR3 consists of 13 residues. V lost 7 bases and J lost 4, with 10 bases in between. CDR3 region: CASTKEGTGELFF. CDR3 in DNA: TGTGCCAGCACCAAAGAGGGCACCGGGGAGCTGTTTTTT.

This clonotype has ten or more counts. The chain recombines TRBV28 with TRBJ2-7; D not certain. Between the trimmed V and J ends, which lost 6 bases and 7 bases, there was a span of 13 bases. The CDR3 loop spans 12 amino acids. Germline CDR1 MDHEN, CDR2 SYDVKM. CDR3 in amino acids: CASRALLREQYF. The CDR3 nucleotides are TGTGCCAGCAGGGCCCTGCTGAGGGAGCAGTACTTC.

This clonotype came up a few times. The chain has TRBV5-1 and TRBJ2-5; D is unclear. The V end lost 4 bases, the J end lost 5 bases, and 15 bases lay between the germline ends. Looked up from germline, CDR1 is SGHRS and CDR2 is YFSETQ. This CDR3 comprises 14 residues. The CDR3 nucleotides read TGCGCCAGCAGCGTCGGCTCTTTTGAGGAGACCCAGTACTTC. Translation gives CASSVGSFEETQYF.

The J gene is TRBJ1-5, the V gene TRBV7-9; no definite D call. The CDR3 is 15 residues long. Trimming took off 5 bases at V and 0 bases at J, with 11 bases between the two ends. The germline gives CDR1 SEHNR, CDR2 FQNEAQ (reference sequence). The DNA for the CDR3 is TGTGCCAGCAGCACGTCGGGGAATAGCAATCAGCCCCAGCATTTT. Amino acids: CASSTSGNSNQPQHF. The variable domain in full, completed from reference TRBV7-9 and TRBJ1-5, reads DTGVSQNPRHKITKRGQNVTFRCDPISEHNRLYWYRQTLGQGPEFLTYFQNEAQLEKSRLLSDRFSAERPKGSFSTLEIQRTEQGDSAMYLCASSTSGNSNQPQHFGDGTRLSIL.

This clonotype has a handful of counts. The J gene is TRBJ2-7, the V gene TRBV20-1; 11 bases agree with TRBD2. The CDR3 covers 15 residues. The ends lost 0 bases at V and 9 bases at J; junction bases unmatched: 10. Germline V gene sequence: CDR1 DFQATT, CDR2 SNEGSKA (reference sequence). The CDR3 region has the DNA TGCAGTGCTAGAGATCCTCTAGCGGGAGGCCTTCGGCAGTACTTC. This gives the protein CSARDPLAGGLRQYF.

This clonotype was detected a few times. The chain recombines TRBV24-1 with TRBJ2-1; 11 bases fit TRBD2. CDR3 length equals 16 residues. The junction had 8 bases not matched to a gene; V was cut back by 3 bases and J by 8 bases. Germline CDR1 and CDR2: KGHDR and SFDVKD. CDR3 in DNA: TGTGCCACCAGTGATGCGACTAGCGGGACGGGCGATGAGCAGTTCTTC. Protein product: CATSDATSGTGDEQFF.

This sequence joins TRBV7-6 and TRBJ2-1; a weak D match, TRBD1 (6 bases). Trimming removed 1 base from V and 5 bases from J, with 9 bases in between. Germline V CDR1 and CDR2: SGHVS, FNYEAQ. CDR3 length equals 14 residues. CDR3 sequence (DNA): TGTGCCAGCAGCTTAGGAAGGACAGACAATGAGCAGTTCTTC. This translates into CASSLGRTDNEQFF.